The 27 T cell receptor beta chains listed next were all sequenced from one sample in a study of shared clonotypes between healthy human individuals. Measured with immunoSEQ multiplex PCR; TCRdb has only the in-frame clones, and not every one. This table has hundreds of thousands of clones, about 98% appearing once. Terminally differentiated effector memory CD45RA+ cells were left out of the naive CD8 fraction, which was CD45RO-negative and positively selected for CCR7. Sample: naive CD8+ T cells sorted from blood. Receptors originate from a man aged 25-40 years in good health.

V usage is TRBV30 and J usage is TRBJ2-2, with D unclear. Trimming cost V 5 bases and J 6 bases, with 7 bases left between them. Germline CDR1 and CDR2: GTSNPN and SVGIG (reference sequence). The CDR3 spans 11 residues. The CDR3 reads CAWALSGELFF. In DNA, the CDR3 is TGTGCCTGGGCCCTATCCGGGGAGCTGTTTTTT.

The chain joins TRBV6-6 to TRBJ2-7; TRBD2 aligns across 11 bases. V shed 4 bases and J 5 bases; nucleotides not matched to a gene: 4. The CDR3 is 14 amino acids. Germline CDR1 is MNHNY and CDR2 is SVGAGI (reference sequence). The CDR3 sequence: CASSSLAGAHEQYF. The CDR3, as DNA: TGTGCCAGCAGTTCACTAGCGGGAGCTCACGAGCAGTACTTC.

The chain couples TRBV6-1 to TRBJ1-3; 8 nucleotides agree with TRBD1. This CDR3 has 14 amino acids. Germline CDR1 MNHNS, CDR2 SASEGT. The trim removed 6 bases at V and 0 bases at J, leaving 1 base unmatched. The CDR3 here is CASRDRGSGNTIYF. The CDR3 DNA reads TGTGCCAGCAGAGACAGGGGCTCTGGAAACACCATATATTTT.

V is TRBV19 and J is TRBJ2-3; possibly TRBD1 or TRBD2 for D (6 bases each). Between the trimmed V and J ends, which lost 7 bases and 6 bases, there was a span of 14 bases. This CDR3 region has 13 residues. Germline assignment: CDR1 LNHDA and CDR2 SQIVND (reference sequence). The CDR3 is CASTRGGADTQYF. Here the CDR3 DNA reads TGTGCCAGTACCAGGGGAGGCGCCGATACGCAGTATTTT.

V usage is TRBV7-2 and J usage is TRBJ2-1, with 8 nucleotides matching TRBD2. CDR1 is SGHTA, CDR2 FQGNSA, per germline. With 5 bases clipped from V and 2 bases from J, the junction kept 11 bases outside the gene matches. There are 17 residues in the CDR3. CDR3 nucleotides: TGTGCCAGCAGCCCACACCAGAGCGGGAGTCCCTACAATGAGCAGTTCTTC. Protein sequence: CASSPHQSGSPYNEQFF.

The chain employs TRBV7-9 and TRBJ1-2; 9 bases match TRBD1. V was clipped by 3 bases and J by 4 bases; unmatched bases: 6. This CDR3 has 15 residues. The germline V gene encodes CDR1 SEHNR and CDR2 FQNEAQ (reference sequence). The CDR3 DNA follows: TGTGCCAGCAGCTTGGGACAGGGTGGGGGCTATGGCTACACCTTC. Protein: CASSLGQGGGYGYTF.

To note about this clone: This CDR3 is also generated by other DNA sequences in the sample. CDR3 in DNA: TGTGCCAGCAGCTTAGGATCGGGCACCGAAGCTTTCTTT. Protein sequence: CASSLGSGTEAFF. The rearrangement links TRBV7-9 to TRBJ1-1, with no clear D. Per germline, CDR1 SEHNR and CDR2 FQNEAQ (reference sequence). V gave up 1 base and J gave up 8 bases, with 11 bases separating them. The CDR3 runs 13 residues.

The chain joins TRBV4-1 to TRBJ2-7, with no clear D. The CDR3 length is 13 residues. V was pared by 0 bases and J by 4 bases, with 7 bases between. Germline values: CDR1 MGHRA, CDR2 YSYEKL. The CDR3 reads CASSQETGYEQYF. The DNA of the CDR3 is TGCGCCAGCAGCCAAGAAACCGGTTACGAGCAGTACTTC.

The J gene is TRBJ2-1, the V gene TRBV27; 13 bases map to TRBD2. Germline CDR1 MNHEY, CDR2 SMNVEV (reference sequence). The CDR3 covers 15 residues. With 3 bases clipped from V and 5 bases from J, the junction kept 1 base outside the gene matches. The CDR3 sequence is CASSFGLAGDNEQFF. The CDR3 nucleotides read TGTGCCAGCAGTTTCGGACTAGCGGGAGACAATGAGCAGTTCTTC.

The V call is TRBV9, the J call TRBJ2-7; possibly TRBD1 or TRBD2 for D (5 bases each). This CDR3 is built from 15 residues. Germline CDR1 is SGDLS and CDR2 is YYNGEE. Between the trimmed V and J ends, which lost 3 bases and 3 bases, there was a span of 16 bases. The CDR3 nucleotides read TGTGCCAGCAGCGCTTCCGGGACCCCGGACTACGAGCAGTACTTC. This encodes CASSASGTPDYEQYF.

The CDR3 bases are TGCGCCAGCAGCTTGGGACAATCGAACACCGGGGAGCTGTTTTTT. It encodes CASSLGQSNTGELFF. V and J are TRBV5-1 and TRBJ2-2; D gene unclear. CDR1 and CDR2 (germline): SGHRS, YFSETQ. This CDR3 is 15 amino acids long. V was pared by 0 bases and J by 0 bases, with 6 bases between.

The V gene is TRBV19, the J gene TRBJ2-7; possible D gene TRBD1, 6 bases. This CDR3 contains 13 residues. V was cut by 5 bases and J by 3 bases, with 11 bases left in between. CDR1 is LNHDA and CDR2 is SQIVND in the germline V gene (reference sequence). CDR3 sequence reads: CASSLRGSYEQYF. The CDR3 nucleotides are TGTGCCAGTAGTTTAAGGGGGAGCTACGAGCAGTACTTC.

This chain links TRBV11-2 with TRBJ2-7; TRBD1 or TRBD2 may be the D gene (5 bases each). The germline CDR1 and CDR2 sequences are SGHAT and FQNNGV. V was cut by 5 bases and J by 0 bases, with 17 bases left in between. There are 16 residues in the CDR3. The CDR3 nucleotides read TGTGCCAGCAGCCCACCTCGCCGGGGCAGCTCCTACGAGCAGTACTTC. It encodes CASSPPRRGSSYEQYF.

The chain recombines TRBV18 with TRBJ2-7, with 8 positions matching TRBD2. Germline CDR1 and CDR2: KGHSH and LQKENI. The V gene end was trimmed by 5 bases and the J gene end by 2 bases; junction bases not matched to a gene: 5. The CDR3 is 14 residues long. The CDR3 DNA follows: TGTGCCAGCTCATCTAGCGGGTTAACCTACGAGCAGTACTTC. Protein product: CASSSSGLTYEQYF.

The genes are TRBV9 and TRBJ1-2; a weak D match, TRBD1 (5 bases). Germline CDR1 and CDR2: SGDLS and YYNGEE. This CDR3 spans 16 amino acids. V was cut by 7 bases and J by 1 base, with 20 bases left in between. The CDR3 DNA follows: TGTGCCAGCTCCAAGGCGGGGACCGGTCTTAACTATGGCTACACCTTC. Residues: CASSKAGTGLNYGYTF.

V gene TRBV28 combines with J gene TRBJ2-7; D may be TRBD1 (5 bases). The V gene lost 3 bases and the J gene lost 7 bases, with 19 bases spanning the gap. Germline CDR1 is MDHEN and CDR2 is SYDVKM. This CDR3 has 15 amino acids. CDR3 bases: TGTGCCAGCAGTTTGTTAGTTGTAAGGGGTAGGGAGCAGTACTTC. Its translation is CASSLLVVRGREQYF.

The chain recombines TRBV6-5 with TRBJ1-2; D is ambiguous. There are 13 residues in the CDR3. V was trimmed by 2 bases and J by 2 bases, leaving 6 bases between them. Germline values: CDR1 MNHEY, CDR2 SVGAGI. CDR3 sequence (DNA): TGTGCCAGCAGTTACACTGACAACTATGGCTACACCTTC. Residues: CASSYTDNYGYTF.

The rearrangement joins TRBV28 to TRBJ2-7, with 7 nucleotides matching TRBD1. The V gene's germline CDR1 is MDHEN and CDR2 SYDVKM. The CDR3 contains 13 residues. V was pared by 2 bases and J by 2 bases, with 0 bases of the junction left unmatched. The CDR3: CASSLGTAYEQYF. CDR3 DNA: TGTGCCAGCAGTTTAGGGACAGCCTACGAGCAGTACTTC.

This clone was detected once. The chain recombines TRBV27 with TRBJ1-3; D gene ambiguous. Germline CDR1 reads MNHEY; CDR2 reads SMNVEV (reference sequence). Trimming shortened V by 6 bases and J by 0 bases, and 15 bases separated the two germline ends. The CDR3 has 16 residues. CDR3 DNA sequence: TGTGCCAGCAGCCCGGGGAGACTTCTCTCTGGAAACACCATATATTTT. It specifies CASSPGRLLSGNTIYF.

The chain uses TRBV20-1 and TRBJ2-1; possible D gene TRBD2, 5 bases. The V gene's germline CDR1 is DFQATT and CDR2 SNEGSKA (reference sequence). Trimming took 3 bases from V and 10 from J, leaving 10 bases between them. The CDR3 loop spans 11 amino acids. The CDR3 spells CSARPSGEQFF. The CDR3 DNA is TGCAGTGCTAGGCCCTCGGGAGAGCAGTTCTTC.

The chain recombines TRBV7-9 with TRBJ1-1, with 7 bases that match TRBD1. V lost 5 bases and J lost 0; bases outside the gene matches: 6. Germline V CDR1 and CDR2: SEHNR, FQNEAQ (reference sequence). This CDR3 contains 15 residues. The CDR3 bases are TGTGCCAGCAGCGCCCCGGACAGGATGAACACTGAAGCTTTCTTT. The encoded protein is CASSAPDRMNTEAFF. The complete variable domain, with remaining parts taken from reference TRBV7-9 and TRBJ1-1, reads DTGVSQNPRHKITKRGQNVTFRCDPISEHNRLYWYRQTLGQGPEFLTYFQNEAQLEKSRLLSDRFSAERPKGSFSTLEIQRTEQGDSAMYLCASSAPDRMNTEAFFGQGTRLTVV.

The gene calls are TRBV5-1 and TRBJ1-5; TRBD1 is a possible D gene (5 bases). V gave up 4 bases and J gave up 0 bases, with 14 bases separating them. This CDR3 spans 16 amino acids. CDR1 SGHRS and CDR2 YFSETQ come from the germline V gene. In DNA form, the CDR3 reads TGCGCCAGCAGCCCGGGGGACGGGGATAGCAATCAGCCCCAGCATTTT. Its translation: CASSPGDGDSNQPQHF.

The chain recombines TRBV5-1 with TRBJ2-5; the match to TRBD2 covers 7 bases. Germline V gives CDR1 SGHRS, CDR2 YFSETQ. The trim removed 0 bases at V and 1 base at J, leaving 6 bases unmatched. This CDR3 region has 16 residues. The CDR3 nucleotides are TGCGCCAGCAGCTTGGGGGCTGGGAGGGGCCAAGAGACCCAGTACTTC. Its translation: CASSLGAGRGQETQYF.

The V gene is TRBV2, the J gene TRBJ2-1, with 9 bases matching TRBD1. The CDR3 consists of 15 residues. Looked up from germline, CDR1 is SNHLY and CDR2 is FYNNEI. The junction had 3 bases not matched to a gene; V was cut back by 3 bases and J by 3 bases. The CDR3 nucleotides read TGTGCCAGCAGTGAGCCGGACAGGGGCTACAATGAGCAGTTCTTC. Translation: CASSEPDRGYNEQFF.

This chain links TRBV7-9 with TRBJ1-4; no clear D. CDR3 length: 13 residues. V was cut by 10 bases and J by 5 bases, with 14 bases left in between. The germline V gene has CDR1 SEHNR and CDR2 FQNEAQ (reference sequence). As DNA, the CDR3 is TGTGCCACCAAGATGGGCCAGAATGAAAAACTGTTTTTT. Translation: CATKMGQNEKLFF.

This chain links TRBV2 with TRBJ1-5, with D uncertain. CDR1 and CDR2 (germline): SNHLY, FYNNEI. Trimming pared 10 bases from V and 0 bases from J, leaving 13 bases between. This CDR3 spans 14 amino acids. CDR3 in amino acids: CATHARGSNQPQHF. The CDR3 coding sequence is TGTGCCACCCATGCGCGCGGTAGCAATCAGCCCCAGCATTTT.

This clone was counted a few times. The chain is built from TRBV7-2 and TRBJ1-1; 8 bases fit TRBD1. V dropped 5 bases and J dropped 3; count of bases not matched to a gene: 11. This CDR3 region has 16 residues. Germline lookup yields CDR1 SGHTA and CDR2 FQGNSA. CDR3 protein: CASSSTGRGPYTEAFF. CDR3 coding DNA: TGTGCCAGCAGCAGTACGGGCAGGGGGCCGTACACTGAAGCTTTCTTT.